This T cell receptor beta chain was recorded in a study of beta chain features in type 1 diabetes. Populations obtained by sorting all exceeded 98% purity. Sequencing targeted expressed TCRB transcripts, as all isolated RNA had been reverse transcribed. Data came from immunoSEQ multiplex PCR; TCRdb stores just in-frame clones and leaves some out. The profile shows roughly 450,000 clones, approximately 15% of them singletons. This clone showed up just a few times. Its cognate antigen is unknown. General study points: There was a possibility that cDNA sequencing over-represented cells with high TCR expression.

The receptor was derived from a man between 25 and 39 years old in good health. Source material: naive CD4+ T cells from blood.

This CDR3 reads CASSYSRAAKNIQYF. The CDR3 coding sequence is TGTGCCAGCAGTTACAGCAGGGCAGCCAAAAACATTCAGTACTTC. The chain combines TRBV6-6 with TRBJ2-4; a possible D gene is TRBD1 (5 bases). Per the germline V gene, CDR1 is MNHNY and CDR2 is SVGAGI (reference sequence). Trimming took 2 bases from V and 0 from J, leaving 8 bases between them. The CDR3 is 15 residues long.